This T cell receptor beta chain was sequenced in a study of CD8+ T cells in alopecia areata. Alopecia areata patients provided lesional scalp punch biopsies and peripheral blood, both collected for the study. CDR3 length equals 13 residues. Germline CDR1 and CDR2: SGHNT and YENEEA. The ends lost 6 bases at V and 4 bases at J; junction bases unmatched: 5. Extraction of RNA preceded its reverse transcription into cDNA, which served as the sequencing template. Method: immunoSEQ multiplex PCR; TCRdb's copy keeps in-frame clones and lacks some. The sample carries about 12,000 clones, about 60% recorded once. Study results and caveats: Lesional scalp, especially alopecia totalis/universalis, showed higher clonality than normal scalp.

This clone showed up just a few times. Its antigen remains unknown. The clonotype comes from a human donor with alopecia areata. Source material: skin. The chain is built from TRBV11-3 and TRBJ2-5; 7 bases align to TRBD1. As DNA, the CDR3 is TGTGCCAGCAGAGCGACAGGGTCAGAGACCCAGTACTTC. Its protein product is CASRATGSETQYF.